Listed here are 11 T cell receptor beta chains from one sample, sequenced in a study of regulatory T cells in long-lasting Graves disease. Arm-PCR of CDR3 regions and iRepertoire HTBI primers were used to build TCR beta libraries. MiXCR, applied by TCRdb to the multiplex PCR reads, yields one record per CDR3 protein. This table holds 200,000 to 250,000 distinct CDR3 sequences, roughly 19% found once. This sample's time point: newly diagnosed GD, antithyroid drugs for less than 3 months. Researchers made the TCR library from RNA that was extracted from PBMCs. These data were also filed under a second study, of T cells in Graves' hyperthyroidism and ophthalmopathy.

The sequenced sample was peripheral blood mononuclear cells (PBMCs), obtained at new diagnosis, from a patient treated with antithyroid drugs. All receptors derive from a woman aged 25 to 39 with Graves disease.

This clonotype was seen more than once but under ten times. The CDR3 here is CASRGGASGANVLTF. In DNA form, the CDR3 reads TGTGCCAGCAGGGGGGGAGCCTCTGGGGCCAACGTCCTGACTTTC. This chain uses TRBV6-1 with TRBJ2-6, with a weak D call TRBD2 (6 bases). Trimming left V 6 bases short and J 0 bases short, with 9 bases between. The CDR3 is 15 residues long. Germline-derived CDR1 and CDR2 are MNHNS and SASEGT.

This clonotype was detected ten times or more. The chain recombines TRBV28 with TRBJ1-1; D uncertain. Per germline, CDR1 MDHEN and CDR2 SYDVKM. The ends were cut back, 5 bases at V and 2 bases at J, with 9 bases in the middle. The length of the CDR3 is 13 residues. The DNA of the CDR3 is TGTGCCAGCAGTGCGGGGATAAACACTGAAGCTTTCTTT. It yields the protein CASSAGINTEAFF.

This clonotype came up many times. This chain links TRBV29-1 with TRBJ2-7; maybe TRBD1 (6 bases). CDR3 length: 12 amino acids. The germline V and J ends were trimmed by 6 bases and 0 bases, with 9 bases remaining between them. CDR1 is SQVTM, CDR2 ANQGSEA, per germline. CDR3 sequence reads: CSVRTVSYEQYF. The CDR3 DNA is TGCAGCGTCAGGACAGTCTCCTACGAGCAGTACTTC.

This clonotype was seen ten or more times. The chain is built from TRBV2 and TRBJ1-6, with 7 bases that match TRBD1. CDR3 length: 15 amino acids. After removal of 4 bases from V and 7 bases from J, the junction contained 7 bases not matched to a gene. The germline V gene encodes CDR1 SNHLY and CDR2 FYNNEI. This CDR3 reads CASSVLKTGNSPLHF. As DNA, the CDR3 is TGTGCCAGCAGTGTGCTAAAGACAGGGAATTCACCCCTCCACTTT.

This chain joins TRBV19 and TRBJ1-5; D unresolved. This CDR3 has 13 amino acids. The germline V gene encodes CDR1 LNHDA and CDR2 SQIVND (reference sequence). V was clipped by 11 bases and J by 3 bases, with 14 bases between them. The CDR3 loop is CASRRQSNQPQHF. DNA for the CDR3: TGTGCCTCCCGCCGGCAATCCAATCAGCCCCAGCATTTT.

This clonotype came up many times. The genes are TRBV24-1 and TRBJ2-2; TRBD2 agrees at 8 bases. The CDR3 length is 14 residues. CDR1 is KGHDR, CDR2 SFDVKD, per germline. With 7 bases clipped from V and 5 bases from J, the junction kept 5 bases outside the gene matches. The CDR3, as DNA: TGTGCCACCAGCATCCGGGGGGGAACCGGGGAGCTGTTTTTT. Protein sequence: CATSIRGGTGELFF.

For this clonotype: A far larger clone is off by one base, so a read error is likely. V is TRBV7-9 and J is TRBJ2-1, with 8 bases that match TRBD1. The CDR3 loop spans 17 amino acids. Per the germline V gene, CDR1 is SEHNR and CDR2 is FQNEAQ (reference sequence). V was clipped by 0 bases and J by 7 bases; unmatched bases: 11. CDR3 nucleotides: TGTGCCAGCAGCTTAGCGGGGGCCCAGGGGGCAGAGAATGAGCAGTTCTTC. Its translation: CASSLAGAQGAENEQFF.

V is TRBV6-1 and J is TRBJ1-2, with TRBD1 matching 7 bases. J was trimmed by 4 bases and V by 5 bases; bases with no gene match: 7. Germline loops: CDR1 MNHNS, CDR2 SASEGT. CDR3 length equals 14 residues. The CDR3 region is CASSTLTGIYGYTF. CDR3 nucleotides: TGTGCCAGCAGTACATTGACAGGGATCTATGGCTACACCTTC.

The table lists this clonotype with many counts. The chain has TRBV6-1 and TRBJ2-5; 11 bases match TRBD1. CDR3 size: 16 residues. Unmatched junction bases numbered 11, after V lost 4 bases and J lost 7 bases. CDR1 and CDR2 from the germline V gene are MNHNS and SASEGT. CDR3 coding DNA: TGTGCCAGCAGTGCCAACGGACAGGGGGCGGTAGGGACCCAGTACTTC. As protein: CASSANGQGAVGTQYF.

Points on this clonotype: The germline gene is not matched at one end of the junction; a read error may be the cause. The chain couples TRBV19 to TRBJ1-5; possibly TRBD1 for D (5 bases). This CDR3 region has 18 residues. Germline assignment: CDR1 LNHDA and CDR2 SQIVND (reference sequence). The CDR3 nucleotides are TGTGCCTGTAGTCTCCCAACCGGGACGCCGGGTAGCAATCAGCTCCAGCATTTT. Its protein product is CACSLPTGTPGSNQLQHF.

V and J are TRBV20-1 and TRBJ1-6, with 8 positions matching TRBD1. V trimming: 6 bases; J trimming: 8 bases; junction bases outside the gene matches: 6. CDR1 DFQATT and CDR2 SNEGSKA come from the germline V gene (reference sequence). This CDR3 is built from 13 residues. CDR3 region: CSAKDRADSPLHF. The DNA for the CDR3 is TGCAGTGCCAAGGACAGGGCCGATTCACCCCTCCACTTT.